The present T cell receptor beta chain was sequenced within a study of T cells in Graves' hyperthyroidism and ophthalmopathy. The overall study: Peripheral blood was collected at initial diagnosis, before any treatment.

Hyperthyroidism patients were newly diagnosed, had disease duration under 2 months, and were aged 18 to 65 years. The CDR3 regions of TCR beta were amplified from RNA transcripts. Primed by the HTBI set, a first-round RT-PCR was run on the TCR CDR3. Each CDR3 protein gets one entry after TCRdb re-called the multiplex PCR reads with MiXCR. Of about 560,000 distinct CDR3 sequences listed, 15% to 20% are singletons. Germline V CDR1 and CDR2: SGHRS, YFSETQ. This CDR3 region has 17 residues. Trimming removed 1 base from V and 1 base from J; junction bases left unmatched: 7. This clonotype was observed at least ten times.

The V gene is TRBV5-1, the J gene TRBJ2-1, with 8 bases aligning to TRBD2. The receptor comes from a woman aged 18 to 35 with Graves' hyperthyroidism. Input material: blood. The CDR3: CASSLFGSGGSYNEQFF. As DNA, the CDR3 is TGCGCCAGCAGCTTGTTCGGATCGGGAGGGTCCTACAATGAGCAGTTCTTC.